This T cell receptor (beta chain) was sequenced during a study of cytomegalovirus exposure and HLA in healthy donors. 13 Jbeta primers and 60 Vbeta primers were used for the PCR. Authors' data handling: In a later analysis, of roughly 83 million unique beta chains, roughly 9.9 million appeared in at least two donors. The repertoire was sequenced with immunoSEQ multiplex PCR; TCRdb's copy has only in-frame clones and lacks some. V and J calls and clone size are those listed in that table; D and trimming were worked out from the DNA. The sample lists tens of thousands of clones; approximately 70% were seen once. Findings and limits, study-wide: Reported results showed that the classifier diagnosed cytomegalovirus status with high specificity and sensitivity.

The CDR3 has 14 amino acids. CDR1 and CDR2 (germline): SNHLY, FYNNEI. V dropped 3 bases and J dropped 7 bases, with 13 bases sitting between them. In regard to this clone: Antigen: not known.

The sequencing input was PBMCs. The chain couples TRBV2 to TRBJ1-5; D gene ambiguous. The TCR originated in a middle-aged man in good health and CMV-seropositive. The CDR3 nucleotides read TGTGCCAGCAGTGAGATGATACAGTCACAGCCCCAGCATTTT. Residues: CASSEMIQSQPQHF.